The 13 T cell receptor beta chains listed next were all sequenced from one sample in a study of early T cells in non-severe SARS-CoV-2 infection (dated by TCRdb to 2020 to 2022). Library construction relied on 5' RACE. The listed sequencing device is NextSeq 500. In TCRdb, the public reads were trimmed at Q25 with fastp and aligned with MiXCR, with productive beta chains retained. Duplicate CDR3 protein sequences are folded into a single record with the most common DNA and genes. The table for this sample lists some 40,000 distinct CDR3 sequences; less than 6.5% of them were counted only once. Jointly, the top ten make up 6% of the sample. The input for sequencing was whole blood, taken at baseline. These receptor sequences come from an adult who was a healthcare worker with PCR-confirmed SARS-CoV-2 infection or an uninfected control (not recorded which).

There are many counts of this clonotype. The V and J genes are TRBV6-6 and TRBJ2-4, with D perhaps being TRBD1 or TRBD2 (5 bases each). The CDR3 totals 12 residues. Trimming pared 8 bases from V and 2 bases from J, leaving 7 bases between. CDR1 and CDR2 (germline): MNHNY, SVGAGI (reference sequence). In DNA form, the CDR3 reads TGTGCCAGCGGGGGTTCCAAAAACATTCAGTACTTC. Translating it yields CASGGSKNIQYF.

The rearrangement uses TRBV10-2 and TRBJ1-5; TRBD1 might be the D (6 bases). Germline-derived CDR1 and CDR2 are WSHSY and SAAADI. The CDR3 is 13 residues long. V lost 5 bases and J lost 7, with 12 bases in between. The CDR3: CASSPDRSQPQHF. The CDR3 nucleotides are TGCGCCAGCAGTCCGGACAGATCGCAGCCCCAGCATTTT.

This clonotype came up many times. V gene TRBV12-5 combines with J gene TRBJ2-3, with 10 bases that match TRBD1. J gave up 4 bases and V 3 bases, and 10 bases lay outside the gene matches. The CDR3 is made up of 17 amino acids. Germline assignment: CDR1 LGHNT and CDR2 FRNRAP. The CDR3 coding sequence is TGTGCTAGTGGTTTTTTCCCCGGACAGGGGGTGGCAGATACGCAGTATTTT. Protein: CASGFFPGQGVADTQYF.

Many counts were recorded for this clonotype. The V gene is TRBV27, the J gene TRBJ2-1; 8 bases are a match to TRBD1. Germline assignment: CDR1 MNHEY and CDR2 SMNVEV (reference sequence). J lost 9 bases, V lost 4 bases, and 14 bases had no gene match. CDR3 size: 16 residues. In nucleotides, the CDR3 is TGTGCCAGCAGTTCACCAGCCGGGACAGGTCTCAGTGAGCAGTTCTTC. Its translation: CASSSPAGTGLSEQFF.

In this sample, this clonotype turned up many times. The chain uses TRBV18 and TRBJ2-6; the D is unclear. Trimming took off 1 base at V and 0 bases at J, with 10 bases between the two ends. CDR1 KGHSH and CDR2 LQKENI come from the germline V gene. This CDR3 is built from 17 residues. CDR3 sequence (DNA): TGTGCCAGCTCACCACTGCCCTCAGGCTCTGGGGCCAACGTCCTGACTTTC. Residues: CASSPLPSGSGANVLTF.

This clonotype was counted ten times or more. The chain is built from TRBV10-2 and TRBJ1-5; possible D gene TRBD1, 5 bases. Germline V CDR1 and CDR2: WSHSY, SAAADI. V lost 0 bases and J 3 bases, leaving 6 bases between the germline ends. CDR3 length: 14 residues. CDR3 in DNA: TGCGCCAGCAGTGAGTCAGGGGTCAATCAGCCCCAGCATTTT. Its translation: CASSESGVNQPQHF.

The sample holds many counts of this clonotype. The chain employs TRBV6-5 and TRBJ1-2, with 9 bases fitting TRBD1. The germline gives CDR1 MNHEY, CDR2 SVGAGI. The CDR3 contains 14 residues. Trimming at V came to 6 bases and at J to 4 bases, leaving 6 bases not matched to a gene. The CDR3 reads CASSTGTGLYGYTF. As DNA, the CDR3 is TGTGCCAGCAGCACCGGGACAGGGCTCTATGGCTACACCTTC.

This clonotype has only a few counts. The chain joins TRBV11-3 to TRBJ2-2; TRBD1 agrees at 8 bases. CDR1 and CDR2 (germline): SGHNT, YENEEA. V was clipped by 5 bases and J by 3 bases; unmatched bases: 5. The CDR3 runs to 15 residues. CDR3 amino acids: CASSPGGADTGELFF. CDR3 nucleotide sequence: TGTGCCAGCAGCCCAGGGGGCGCGGACACCGGGGAGCTGTTTTTT.

This clonotype came up many times. CDR3 DNA sequence: TGTGCCAGCAGCCCGACGGAAGGGGTGAACACTGAAGCTTTCTTT. Translation gives CASSPTEGVNTEAFF. V usage is TRBV5-4 and J usage is TRBJ1-1; perhaps TRBD1 as D (5 bases). This CDR3 contains 15 residues. Germline V gives CDR1 SGHNT, CDR2 YYREEE (reference sequence). Trimming removed 4 bases at V and 0 bases at J, with 13 bases between.

There are many counts of this clonotype. The rearrangement joins TRBV29-1 to TRBJ1-3, with D unresolved. Germline V CDR1 and CDR2: SQVTM, ANQGSEA. The germline V and J ends were trimmed by 5 bases and 3 bases, with 11 bases remaining between them. The CDR3 consists of 13 residues. For the CDR3, the DNA is TGCAGCGTTCTACTCAGGTTTGGAAACACCATATATTTT. Amino acids: CSVLLRFGNTIYF.

The sample holds many counts of this clonotype. The chain employs TRBV24-1 and TRBJ2-1, with D hard to call. This CDR3 region has 16 residues. Germline values: CDR1 KGHDR, CDR2 SFDVKD. V was cut by 4 bases and J by 0 bases, with 12 bases left in between. The CDR3 sequence: CATSEFTSSSYNEQFF. Written as DNA, the CDR3 is TGTGCCACCAGTGAGTTCACGTCGAGCTCCTACAATGAGCAGTTCTTC.

This clonotype was seen many times. The chain recombines TRBV5-1 with TRBJ2-3; D is possibly TRBD1 or TRBD2 (5 bases each). CDR1 is SGHRS, CDR2 YFSETQ, per germline. V gave up 1 base and J gave up 3 bases, with 9 bases separating them. There are 14 residues in the CDR3. The CDR3 nucleotides are TGCGCCAGCAGCTTGATGAGGGGTACAGATACGCAGTATTTT. Translated, it gives CASSLMRGTDTQYF.

The table lists this clonotype with many counts. The chain has TRBV12-3 or TRBV12-4 and TRBJ2-7, with D unresolved. The CDR3 contains 12 residues. V was shortened by 6 bases and J by 4 bases, with 10 bases between the two germline ends. CDR3: CASSLIGYEQYF. CDR3 nucleotides: TGTGCCAGCAGCCTAATAGGGTACGAGCAGTACTTC.